The T cell receptor beta chain under discussion was sequenced for a study of CD8+ T cells in alopecia areata. About the study: Transfer of skin from roughly 6-12-month-old C3H/HeJ graft donors with spontaneous alopecia was made to approximately 7-11-week-old female C3H/HeJ mice. Overall study findings and caveats: It was less clear whether patients shared TCRs than it was in mice, possibly because of HLA. Scalp sample sequencing also detects resident alphabeta T cells of normal skin. Scalp lesions, especially in alopecia totalis/universalis, had higher clonality than normal scalp.

In each case, RNA was isolated and then reverse transcribed into cDNA as the sequencing template. Sequencing used immunoSEQ multiplex PCR; TCRdb keeps in-frame clones, though not all of them. The profile covers 200,000 to 300,000 clones, none occurring a single time. This CDR3 spans 12 amino acids. Trimming cost V 4 bases and J 1 base, with 3 bases left between them. CDR1 is NNHDY and CDR2 is SYVADS in the germline V gene. With regard to this clone: Antigen unknown. Gene and germline names: mouse. The observed sequence ends 4 residues before the CDR3 terminus, with the missing tail filled in from the germline J gene.

Cell sorting was performed on pooled cutaneous lymph node cells with CD4, CD8alpha, NKG2D, NKG2ACE and other markers. This sequence was found in a C3H/HeJ mouse with alopecia areata. Strain haplotype (MHC): H2-k. The chain links TRBV13-3 to TRBJ2-1; no reliable D call. Sequenced material: CD4+ T cells sorted from a lymph node. The CDR3 is CASSLNYAEQFF. The covered CDR3 bases are TGTGCCAGCAGTCTCAACTATGCT.